The next 16 T cell receptor beta chains were all read from a single sample in a study of early T cells in non-severe SARS-CoV-2 infection. TCRdb reanalysed the 5' RACE reads using MiXCR and keeps one entry per CDR3 protein. Of roughly 51,000 distinct CDR3 sequences in the sample, 7% to 9% were seen once. The sequencing sample was made of whole blood. Every receptor here comes from an adult who was a healthcare worker with PCR-confirmed SARS-CoV-2 infection or an uninfected control (not recorded which).

This clonotype came up many times. This sequence joins TRBV2 and TRBJ2-2; 8 bases map to TRBD1. The ends lost 5 bases at V and 4 bases at J; junction bases unmatched: 6. The CDR3 extends over 15 amino acids. Germline V gene data show CDR1 as SNHLY and CDR2 as FYNNEI. As DNA, the CDR3 is TGTGCCAGCAGTCCTGACAGGGGAAGCACCGGGGAGCTGTTTTTT. This translates into CASSPDRGSTGELFF.

By share, this clonotype counts as medium-sized. The chain couples TRBV12-3 or TRBV12-4 to TRBJ2-3, with D uncertain. The CDR3 is 16 residues long. With 5 bases removed from V and 4 bases from J, the gap between germline ends came to 19 bases. In nucleotides, the CDR3 is TGTGCCAGCAGTCAATCGAAACTTGGAAGTCCAGATACGCAGTATTTT. It is translated as CASSQSKLGSPDTQYF.

This clonotype has just a few counts. The chain couples TRBV5-1 to TRBJ1-1, with 8 bases that match TRBD1. The J segment lost 4 bases and the V segment lost 0 bases, leaving 2 bases of the junction unmatched. This CDR3 comprises 14 residues. Germline CDR1 is SGHRS and CDR2 is YFSETQ. The CDR3 loop reads CASSLGTGSTEAFF. The CDR3, as DNA: TGCGCCAGCAGCTTGGGGACAGGGAGCACTGAAGCTTTCTTT.

The rearrangement links TRBV7-8 to TRBJ2-7; TRBD1 might be the D (6 bases). The CDR3 is 12 amino acids. The ends were cut back, 6 bases at V and 3 bases at J, with 9 bases in the middle. Germline CDR1 is SGHVS and CDR2 is FQNEAQ. The CDR3 nucleotides are TGTGCCAGCAGTCGGGACATCTACGAGCAGTACTTC. Its translation: CASSRDIYEQYF.

Note on this clonotype: This may stem from a read error, because a much larger clone lies one nucleotide away. CDR3 residues: CAGSATGLAGVEDTQYF. Written as DNA, the CDR3 is TGTGCCGGCAGTGCGACGGGACTAGCGGGGGTGGAAGATACGCAGTATTTT. This chain joins TRBV28 and TRBJ2-3; 14 nucleotides agree with TRBD2. The length of the CDR3 is 17 residues. Germline values: CDR1 MDHEN, CDR2 SYDVKM.

This clonotype was detected many times. V and J are TRBV27 and TRBJ2-2; no reliable D call. Germline assignment: CDR1 MNHEY and CDR2 SMNVEV (reference sequence). This CDR3 spans 13 amino acids. The V gene lost 6 bases and the J gene lost 7 bases, with 12 bases spanning the gap. The CDR3: CASRETGVGELFF. The CDR3 DNA reads TGTGCCAGCAGGGAGACTGGGGTCGGGGAGCTGTTTTTT.

This clonotype has at least ten counts. The rearrangement links TRBV10-3 to TRBJ2-1; TRBD2 matches at 12 bases. This CDR3 comprises 14 residues. V lost 5 bases, J lost 9 bases, and 5 bases stayed unmatched. The V gene's germline CDR1 is ENHRY and CDR2 SYGVKD. Written as DNA, the CDR3 is TGTGCCATCAGTAACGGACTAGCGGGAAGTGAGCAGTTCTTC. Encoded protein: CAISNGLAGSEQFF.

This clonotype has at least ten counts. The chain employs TRBV27 and TRBJ1-5; a weak D match, TRBD1 (6 bases). Germline V gives CDR1 MNHEY, CDR2 SMNVEV (reference sequence). The CDR3 has 14 amino acids. Trimming took off 5 bases at V and 1 base at J, with 9 bases between the two ends. CDR3 sequence reads: CASSVDSSNQPQHF. The CDR3 DNA is TGTGCCAGCAGTGTGGACAGCAGCAATCAGCCCCAGCATTTT.

This clonotype was seen a handful of times. The V and J genes are TRBV12-3 or TRBV12-4 and TRBJ2-1, with 7 nucleotides matching TRBD1. The CDR3 extends over 13 amino acids. V was clipped by 6 bases and J by 5 bases; unmatched bases: 4. CDR3 sequence: CASSPDRDNEQFF. CDR3 sequence (DNA): TGTGCCAGCAGCCCCGACAGGGACAATGAGCAGTTCTTC.

This clonotype was counted at least ten times. The chain has TRBV12-3 or TRBV12-4 and TRBJ2-1, with TRBD2 identical over 9 bases. The CDR3 consists of 17 residues. The V gene end was trimmed by 5 bases and the J gene end by 2 bases; junction bases not matched to a gene: 10. The CDR3 sequence: CASSPQTKRGAYNEQFF. CDR3 nucleotide sequence: TGTGCCAGCAGTCCACAGACCAAGCGGGGGGCCTACAATGAGCAGTTCTTC.

This clonotype was detected a few times. The rearrangement links TRBV5-1 to TRBJ2-1; D could derive from TRBD1 or TRBD2 (6 bases each). In germline, CDR1 is SGHRS, CDR2 YFSETQ. Trimming stripped 0 bases from V and 2 bases from J, with 9 bases between. The CDR3 totals 15 residues. Here the CDR3 DNA reads TGCGCCAGCAGCTTGGGAGGGGGGACCTACAATGAGCAGTTCTTC. Translating gives CASSLGGGTYNEQFF.

A note on this clonotype: With a much larger clone just one base away, this may be a read error. The chain uses TRBV10-3 and TRBJ2-3, with D possibly TRBD2 on 6 matching bases. Trimming stripped 6 bases from V and 8 bases from J, with 12 bases between. CDR1 and CDR2 (germline): ENHRY, SYGVKD. CDR3 size: 12 residues. The CDR3 loop reads CAISSRLGTQYF. The CDR3 region has the DNA TGTGCCATCAGCTCTCGACTAGGTACGCAGTATTTT.

This chain uses TRBV11-2 with TRBJ2-7; 7 nucleotides align to TRBD2. The CDR3 is made up of 14 amino acids. Unmatched junction bases numbered 8, after V lost 6 bases and J lost 3 bases. Germline CDR1 reads SGHAT; CDR2 reads FQNNGV. The CDR3 loop reads CASRPIRGDYEQYF. In nucleotides, the CDR3 is TGTGCCAGCAGACCCATCCGGGGGGACTACGAGCAGTACTTC. The variable domain in full, completed from reference TRBV11-2 and TRBJ2-7, reads EAGVAQSPRYKIIEKRQSVAFWCNPISGHATLYWYQQILGQGPKLLIQFQNNGVVDDSQLPKDRFSAERLKGVDSTLKIQPAKLEDSAVYLCASRPIRGDYEQYFGPGTRLTVT.

This clonotype was seen many times. The V gene is TRBV5-1, the J gene TRBJ2-3; D is ambiguous. V was trimmed by 2 bases and J by 0 bases, leaving 10 bases between them. The V gene's germline CDR1 is SGHRS and CDR2 YFSETQ. The CDR3 loop spans 15 amino acids. The CDR3 bases are TGCGCCAGCAGCTTCCTCAGCCCTAGCACAGATACGCAGTATTTT. Translation: CASSFLSPSTDTQYF.

The chain links TRBV5-1 to TRBJ1-3; D ambiguous. CDR1 SGHRS and CDR2 YFSETQ come from the germline V gene. CDR3 length: 16 amino acids. V dropped 4 bases and J dropped 0 bases, with 14 bases sitting between them. As DNA, the CDR3 is TGCGCCAGCAGCGTACTACAGAGCACCTCTGGAAACACCATATATTTT. This codes for CASSVLQSTSGNTIYF.

The V gene is TRBV11-2, the J gene TRBJ2-1, with 8 bases lining up with TRBD1. Unmatched junction bases numbered 3, after V lost 3 bases and J lost 2 bases. The germline V gene has CDR1 SGHAT and CDR2 FQNNGV. This CDR3 spans 15 amino acids. DNA for the CDR3: TGTGCCAGCAGCTTTCCAGGGGGCGCCTACAATGAGCAGTTCTTC. Translated, it gives CASSFPGGAYNEQFF.